The 20 T cell receptor beta chains given below trace back to one sample, sequenced in a study of cytomegalovirus exposure and HLA in healthy donors. With 60 Vbeta and 13 Jbeta primers, the PCR was carried out. Sequenced by immunoSEQ multiplex PCR; TCRdb stores in-frame clones only, minus some. Of about 35,000 clones in the sample, 80% were seen once. Source material: PBMCs. The receptor set was obtained from a male donor in good health and CMV-seronegative.

The genes are TRBV2 and TRBJ1-1; D call uncertain. Trimming removed 2 bases at V and 0 bases at J, with 7 bases between. CDR3 length: 14 residues. Germline values: CDR1 SNHLY, CDR2 FYNNEI. CDR3 region: CASSELGMNTEAFF. The CDR3 DNA is TGTGCCAGCAGTGAACTGGGCATGAACACTGAAGCTTTCTTT. Full variable domain (outside the CDR3, taken from reference TRBV2 and TRBJ1-1): EPEVTQTPSHQVTQMGQEVILRCVPISNHLYFYWYRQILGQKVEFLVSFYNNEISEKSEIFDDQFSVERPDGSNFTLKIRSTKLEDSAMYFCASSELGMNTEAFFGQGTRLTVV.

The gene calls are TRBV4-1 and TRBJ2-5; 11 bases fit TRBD2. CDR1 and CDR2 (germline): MGHRA, YSYEKL. The V segment lost 4 bases and the J segment 4 bases; nucleotides outside the gene matches: 8. The CDR3 is 16 amino acids. The CDR3 coding sequence is TGCGCCAGCAGCCGGGAAGGGCTAGCGGGAGGAGAGACCCAGTACTTC. The encoded protein is CASSREGLAGGETQYF.

The chain recombines TRBV2 with TRBJ2-6; a weak D match, TRBD1 (6 bases). The CDR3 has 15 amino acids. Germline V gives CDR1 SNHLY, CDR2 FYNNEI. V was cut by 3 bases and J by 1 base, with 7 bases left in between. CDR3 sequence (DNA): TGTGCCAGCAGTGAGGGGGCGTCTGGGGCCAACGTCCTGACTTTC. Translation gives CASSEGASGANVLTF. Full variable domain (remainder filled in from reference TRBV2 and TRBJ2-6): EPEVTQTPSHQVTQMGQEVILRCVPISNHLYFYWYRQILGQKVEFLVSFYNNEISEKSEIFDDQFSVERPDGSNFTLKIRSTKLEDSAMYFCASSEGASGANVLTFGAGSRLTVL.

This clone turned up a few times. The chain employs TRBV7-9 and TRBJ2-1; tentatively, D is TRBD1 (6 bases). CDR1 and CDR2 from the germline V gene are SEHNR and FQNEAQ (reference sequence). V was trimmed by 4 bases and J by 4 bases, leaving 8 bases between them. The CDR3 extends over 13 amino acids. This CDR3 is CASSWDIYNEQFF. CDR3 coding DNA: TGTGCCAGCAGCTGGGACATTTACAATGAGCAGTTCTTC.

The chain joins TRBV13 to TRBJ1-5; D gene uncertain. Germline lookup yields CDR1 PRHDT and CDR2 FYEKMQ (reference sequence). With 2 bases removed from V and 0 bases from J, the gap between germline ends came to 8 bases. This CDR3 has 15 amino acids. The CDR3 reads CASSLSKYSNQPQHF. The DNA of the CDR3 is TGTGCCAGCAGCTTAAGCAAGTATAGCAATCAGCCCCAGCATTTT.

This chain connects TRBV2 to TRBJ2-5; TRBD2 might be the D (6 bases). This CDR3 comprises 15 residues. Trimming removed 6 bases at V and 1 base at J, with 15 bases between. Germline V gene lookup returns CDR1 SNHLY and CDR2 FYNNEI. This CDR3 is CASRREAPTQETQYF. CDR3 DNA sequence: TGTGCCAGCAGGAGGGAGGCCCCTACCCAAGAGACCCAGTACTTC.

The chain employs TRBV27 and TRBJ1-2, with a weak D call TRBD1 (6 bases). V lost 2 bases, J lost 0 bases, and 16 bases lay in between. The CDR3 runs 17 residues. Germline V gene data show CDR1 as MNHEY and CDR2 as SMNVEV (reference sequence). CDR3 DNA: TGTGCCAGCAGTTTAAAGGGACACCTATTAGCTAACTATGGCTACACCTTC. Protein: CASSLKGHLLANYGYTF.

This chain links TRBV5-1 with TRBJ1-1, with a weak D call TRBD1 (6 bases). The CDR3 contains 14 residues. V lost 2 bases to trimming and J lost 1 base, with 9 bases between them. Germline assignment: CDR1 SGHRS and CDR2 YFSETQ. CDR3 sequence reads: CASSFTGRNTEAFF. The CDR3 DNA reads TGCGCCAGCAGCTTCACAGGGAGGAACACTGAAGCTTTCTTT.

The chain couples TRBV9 to TRBJ1-1, with 7 bases fitting TRBD1. The CDR3 is 14 amino acids. In germline, CDR1 is SGDLS, CDR2 YYNGEE. V shed 0 bases, J shed 1 base, and the junction held 0 bases outside the gene matches. The CDR3: CASSVAGGNTEAFF. CDR3 sequence (DNA): TGTGCCAGCAGCGTAGCAGGGGGGAACACTGAAGCTTTCTTT. Combining the CDR3 with reference TRBV9 and TRBJ1-1 gives the whole variable domain DSGVTQTPKHLITATGQRVTLRCSPRSGDLSVYWYQQSLDQGLQFLIQYYNGEERAKGNILERFSAQQFPDLHSELNLSSLELGDSALYFCASSVAGGNTEAFFGQGTRLTVV.

The gene calls are TRBV12-5 and TRBJ1-1, with D uncertain. Deletions cut 3 bases from V and 2 bases from J, with 10 bases between. The CDR3 is made up of 14 amino acids. Germline V gives CDR1 LGHNT, CDR2 FRNRAP. The CDR3, as DNA: TGTGCTAGTGGTTTTGGCAGGTTAAACACTGAAGCTTTCTTT. Translation: CASGFGRLNTEAFF.

This sequence joins TRBV15 and TRBJ1-4, with TRBD1 matching 8 bases. The CDR3 has 15 amino acids. Germline assignment: CDR1 LNHNV and CDR2 YYDKDF (reference sequence). The J segment lost 2 bases and the V segment lost 4 bases, leaving 3 bases of the junction unmatched. CDR3: CATSKGQGTNEKLFF. In DNA, the CDR3 is TGTGCCACCAGCAAAGGACAGGGCACTAATGAAAAACTGTTTTTT.

This clone was detected only once. At one end, the junction sequence differs from germline, possibly due to a read error. The chain couples TRBV7-2 to TRBJ2-3; the D gene is possibly TRBD2 (6 bases). CDR3 length: 14 amino acids. Germline V gives CDR1 SGHTA, CDR2 FQGNSA. The CDR3 nucleotides are TGTGCCAGCAGCTTAGCGGGAGGCACCGATACGCAGTATTTT. It encodes CASSLAGGTDTQYF.

The chain combines TRBV5-1 with TRBJ1-3; D unclear. Between the trimmed V and J ends, which lost 0 bases and 2 bases, there was a span of 6 bases. The germline V gene encodes CDR1 SGHRS and CDR2 YFSETQ. The CDR3 consists of 14 residues. The CDR3 DNA reads TGCGCCAGCAGCTTGGCCAACACTGGAAACACCATATATTTT. As protein: CASSLANTGNTIYF.

This chain uses TRBV7-9 with TRBJ1-1; a weak D match, TRBD1 (6 bases). The V gene's germline CDR1 is SEHNR and CDR2 FQNEAQ (reference sequence). V was cut by 5 bases and J by 11 bases, with 12 bases left in between. The CDR3 is 11 amino acids. The CDR3 sequence: CASSAKDSAFF. In nucleotides, the CDR3 is TGTGCCAGCAGCGCCAAGGACAGCGCTTTCTTT.

This chain connects TRBV6-1 to TRBJ1-5; D is perhaps TRBD1 (5 bases). Trimming pared 8 bases from V and 3 bases from J, leaving 11 bases between. Germline lookup yields CDR1 MNHNS and CDR2 SASEGT. This CDR3 spans 13 amino acids. The CDR3 region has the DNA TGTGCCAGCGAGACAGTTTCCAATCAGCCCCAGCATTTT. This translates into CASETVSNQPQHF.

This clone has a handful of counts. This chain uses TRBV12-2 with TRBJ1-5; the table's D gene call, TRBD1, was not cross checked with the DNA. TRBV12-2 is deemed a pseudogene. There are 12 residues in the CDR3. CDR3 sequence (DNA): TGTGCAAGTGTCAAAAAAAATCAGCCCCAGCATTTT. Amino acid sequence: CASVKKNQPQHF.

V gene TRBV7-2 combines with J gene TRBJ1-1; no firm D call. V shed 1 base and J shed 0 bases, with 9 bases lying between them. The CDR3 is 15 residues long. Per germline, CDR1 SGHTA and CDR2 FQGNSA. CDR3 nucleotides: TGTGCCAGCAGCTTAGATCCGGGAATGAACACTGAAGCTTTCTTT. The encoded protein is CASSLDPGMNTEAFF. Full variable domain (remainder filled in from reference TRBV7-2 and TRBJ1-1): GAGVSQSPSNKVTEKGKDVELRCDPISGHTALYWYRQSLGQGLEFLIYFQGNSAPDKSGLPSDRFSAERTGGSVSTLTIQRTQQEDSAVYLCASSLDPGMNTEAFFGQGTRLTVV.

This sequence joins TRBV2 and TRBJ2-7, with TRBD1 matching 9 bases. The CDR3 spans 14 residues. Trimming cost V 4 bases and J 4 bases; bases outside gene matches: 5. Germline-derived CDR1 and CDR2 are SNHLY and FYNNEI. The CDR3 coding sequence is TGTGCCAGCAGTGTGGGGACAGGGAGGTACGAGCAGTACTTC. Translated: CASSVGTGRYEQYF.

This clone was seen more than once but under ten times. Other DNA variants within this sample encode the same CDR3. This chain connects TRBV6-1 to TRBJ2-3; 10 bases line up with TRBD2. Germline V lookup: CDR1 MNHNS, CDR2 SASEGT. This CDR3 spans 15 amino acids. J lost 4 bases, V lost 2 bases, and 3 bases had no gene match. This CDR3 is CASSELAGGPDTQYF. The DNA of the CDR3 is TGTGCCAGCAGTGAATTAGCGGGGGGCCCAGATACGCAGTATTTT.

This clone was recorded once. This rearrangement joins TRBV30 to TRBJ1-4; a possible D gene is TRBD1 (6 bases). Trimming pared 3 bases from V and 0 bases from J, leaving 11 bases between. The CDR3 consists of 15 residues. In germline, CDR1 is GTSNPN, CDR2 SVGIG (reference sequence). The CDR3 region has the DNA TGTGCCTGGAGGCCCCGGACAGCAACTAATGAAAAACTGTTTTTT. This translates into CAWRPRTATNEKLFF.